This passage covers 29 T cell receptor beta chains from one sample sequenced in a study of control samples from healthy donors and cancer patients. Method: immunoSEQ multiplex PCR; TCRdb's copy keeps in-frame clones and lacks some. The profile covers about 44,000 clones, with roughly 77% appearing a single time and 15% to 20% taken by the ten largest. Sequenced input: formalin-fixed, paraffin-embedded tissue. Every receptor here comes from a male donor with melanoma.

This clone has just a few counts. The chain links TRBV18 to TRBJ2-7; D remains ambiguous. The CDR3 has 13 residues. V was shortened by 6 bases and J by 2 bases, with 11 bases between the two germline ends. The germline V gene encodes CDR1 KGHSH and CDR2 LQKENI. Here the CDR3 reads CASSRTVTYEQYF. The CDR3 DNA is TGTGCCAGCTCCCGCACAGTAACCTACGAGCAGTACTTC.

The chain is built from TRBV7-9 and TRBJ1-4; D is unclear. The germline V gene encodes CDR1 SEHNR and CDR2 FQNEAQ (reference sequence). V lost 6 bases and J lost 3, with 8 bases in between. This CDR3 region has 13 residues. The CDR3 bases are TGTGCCAGCAGGCGGGGTTCTAATGAAAAACTGTTTTTT. Residues: CASRRGSNEKLFF.

This clone appeared a single time. The chain joins TRBV5-4 to TRBJ2-7; 9 bases agree with TRBD2. In germline, CDR1 is SGHNT, CDR2 YYREEE (reference sequence). CDR3 length: 16 residues. After removal of 4 bases from V and 1 base from J, the junction contained 9 bases not matched to a gene. Here the CDR3 reads CASSRPGTSSSYEQYF. CDR3 sequence (DNA): TGTGCCAGCAGCCGTCCCGGGACTAGCAGTTCCTACGAGCAGTACTTC. Full variable domain (missing parts from reference TRBV5-4 and TRBJ2-7): ETGVTQSPTHLIKTRGQQVTLRCSSQSGHNTVSWYQQALGQGPQFIFQYYREEENGRGNFPPRFSGLQFPNYSSELNVNALELDDSALYLCASSRPGTSSSYEQYFGPGTRLTVT.

This chain joins TRBV27 and TRBJ1-6; a possible D gene is TRBD1 (6 bases). Trimming stripped 3 bases from V and 7 bases from J, with 19 bases between. CDR3 length equals 17 residues. In germline, CDR1 is MNHEY, CDR2 SMNVEV (reference sequence). CDR3 residues: CASSFLEGGNRNSPLHF. For the CDR3, the DNA is TGTGCCAGCAGTTTTTTGGAGGGGGGAAATAGGAATTCACCCCTCCACTTT.

By sample share, this clone is medium-sized. V usage is TRBV4-1 and J usage is TRBJ1-1; D gene unclear. The CDR3 loop spans 15 amino acids. Germline values: CDR1 MGHRA, CDR2 YSYEKL. Trimming left V 0 bases short and J 5 bases short, with 13 bases between. CDR3 in DNA: TGCGCCAGCAGCCAAGAGCCCTTCCCGGGGACTGAAGCTTTCTTT. Protein: CASSQEPFPGTEAFF.

V usage is TRBV9 and J usage is TRBJ2-2; TRBD2 matches 15 bases. V shed 4 bases, J shed 0 bases, and the junction held 4 bases outside the gene matches. CDR3 length: 18 amino acids. CDR1 is SGDLS, CDR2 YYNGEE, per germline. CDR3 nucleotides: TGTGCCAGCAGCAGGACTAGCGGGAGGGGATCGAACACCGGGGAGCTGTTTTTT. Amino acids: CASSRTSGRGSNTGELFF.

DNA for the CDR3: TGTGCCAGCAGCCAGTTCGGGACATCCTACGAGCAGTACTTC. This sequence encodes CASSQFGTSYEQYF. The chain carries TRBV14 and TRBJ2-7; perhaps TRBD1 as D (6 bases). Trimming left V 3 bases short and J 1 base short, with 10 bases between. The CDR3 has 14 residues. Looked up from germline, CDR1 is SGHDN and CDR2 is FVKESK.

V is TRBV19 and J is TRBJ1-5; D is perhaps TRBD1 (5 bases). The V gene's germline CDR1 is LNHDA and CDR2 SQIVND (reference sequence). The CDR3 contains 15 residues. V lost 1 base to trimming and J lost 6 bases, with 13 bases between them. In DNA form, the CDR3 reads TGTGCCAGTAGTATAGGGTCCCAGGGTGGTCAGCCCCAGCATTTT. This translates into CASSIGSQGGQPQHF.

J is TRBJ2-5 and V is TRBV28, with D uncertain. CDR1 is MDHEN and CDR2 is SYDVKM in the germline V gene. Trimming removed 8 bases at V and 3 bases at J, with 19 bases between. This CDR3 is 15 amino acids long. The DNA for the CDR3 is TGTGCCAGCGGACGACCGACTGATGGGGAAGAGACCCAGTACTTC. This encodes CASGRPTDGEETQYF.

The chain recombines TRBV2 with TRBJ1-6; no firm D call. From germline, CDR1 is SNHLY and CDR2 FYNNEI. V lost 2 bases, J lost 7 bases, and 3 bases lay in between. The length of the CDR3 is 12 residues. This chain's CDR3 is CASSERNSPLHF. CDR3 nucleotide sequence: TGTGCCAGCAGTGAAAGGAATTCACCCCTCCACTTT.

V and J are TRBV5-1 and TRBJ2-7; a possible D gene is TRBD2 (6 bases). V was cut by 2 bases and J by 3 bases, with 12 bases left in between. The CDR3 extends over 14 amino acids. From germline, CDR1 is SGHRS and CDR2 YFSETQ. As DNA, the CDR3 is TGCGCCAGCAGCTTAAGGGAGGCTTTCTACGAGCAGTACTTC. Translation gives CASSLREAFYEQYF.

V is TRBV15 and J is TRBJ2-1, with D perhaps matching TRBD2 (5 bases). Trimming removed 5 bases from V and 12 bases from J, with 17 bases in between. The germline gives CDR1 LNHNV, CDR2 YYDKDF (reference sequence). The CDR3 has 13 residues. The CDR3 DNA reads TGTGCCACCAGCGTCCGGGTTCGAGAGGGGCAGTTCTTC. It specifies CATSVRVREGQFF.

The chain uses TRBV7-3 and TRBJ2-3, with 12 positions matching TRBD2. Losses at the gene ends were 5 bases for V and 2 bases for J; bases not matched to a gene: 11. From germline, CDR1 is SGHTA and CDR2 FQGTGA. CDR3 size: 18 residues. The CDR3 loop reads CASSPGLLAGGSTDTQYF. CDR3 nucleotides: TGTGCCAGCAGCCCGGGGTTGCTAGCGGGAGGGTCCACAGATACGCAGTATTTT.

This clone has more than one count but fewer than ten. The chain links TRBV30 to TRBJ2-2; the D gene is possibly TRBD2 (5 bases). V gave up 4 bases and J gave up 4 bases, with 10 bases separating them. Germline CDR1 GTSNPN, CDR2 SVGIG (reference sequence). The CDR3 is made up of 13 amino acids. The DNA for the CDR3 is TGTGCCTGGAAAGGGAGTCTCACCGGGGAGCTGTTTTTT. Amino acid sequence: CAWKGSLTGELFF.

The rearrangement joins TRBV6-2 or TRBV6-3 to TRBJ2-7; a weak D match, TRBD1 (6 bases). CDR3 length: 14 residues. CDR1 and CDR2 from the germline V gene are MNHEY and SVGEGT. V was pared by 3 bases and J by 6 bases, with 15 bases between. The chain's CDR3 is CASSYARGSGEQYF. In DNA form, the CDR3 reads TGTGCCAGCAGTTATGCTAGGGGGTCGGGCGAGCAGTACTTC.

V is TRBV6-5 and J is TRBJ1-6, with 8 nucleotides matching TRBD1. In germline, CDR1 is MNHEY, CDR2 SVGAGI. The CDR3 is 14 amino acids. V shed 8 bases and J 6 bases; nucleotides not matched to a gene: 6. The CDR3 sequence is CASGRTGFNSPLHF. CDR3 DNA sequence: TGTGCCAGCGGTCGGACAGGGTTTAATTCACCCCTCCACTTT.

This chain links TRBV18 with TRBJ1-4; D unresolved. CDR3 length: 14 amino acids. The V and J ends lost 5 bases and 10 bases respectively, with 17 bases between them. Germline CDR1 reads KGHSH; CDR2 reads LQKENI. This CDR3 is CASSLPGETRKLFF. CDR3 nucleotides: TGTGCCAGCTCATTACCGGGAGAGACGAGAAAACTGTTTTTT.

J is TRBJ1-1 and V is TRBV14; D is ambiguous. This CDR3 has 13 amino acids. The germline gives CDR1 SGHDN, CDR2 FVKESK. V dropped 6 bases and J dropped 7 bases, with 15 bases sitting between them. CDR3 protein: CASSTPDGVEAFF. In DNA, the CDR3 is TGTGCCAGCAGTACCCCCGATGGGGTTGAAGCTTTCTTT.

This chain joins TRBV2 and TRBJ1-6; D is ambiguous. The CDR3 extends over 17 amino acids. V was cut by 5 bases and J by 0 bases, with 14 bases left in between. Germline V gene lookup returns CDR1 SNHLY and CDR2 FYNNEI. CDR3 DNA sequence: TGTGCCAGCAGTATAGCTGCGGGCGGCTCCTATAATTCACCCCTCCACTTT. Translating gives CASSIAAGGSYNSPLHF.

The rearrangement joins TRBV11-2 to TRBJ1-2, with TRBD1 identical over 8 bases. CDR3 size: 14 residues. The germline V gene has CDR1 SGHAT and CDR2 FQNNGV. J lost 2 bases, V lost 1 base, and 0 bases had no gene match. The CDR3 sequence: CASSLGQGNYGYTF. As DNA, the CDR3 is TGTGCCAGCAGCTTAGGACAGGGGAACTATGGCTACACCTTC.

The V gene is TRBV4-1, the J gene TRBJ2-7; D is ambiguous. The CDR3 sequence is 18 residues long. CDR1 is MGHRA, CDR2 YSYEKL, per germline. Trimming cost V 4 bases and J 5 bases, with 27 bases left between them. CDR3 nucleotides: TGCGCCAGCAGCCCAGTCGATATGGGCCTGCTCAGGTTTGACGAGCAGTACTTC. It yields the protein CASSPVDMGLLRFDEQYF.

This chain links TRBV19 with TRBJ1-2; no definite D call. This CDR3 is 14 amino acids long. Looked up from germline, CDR1 is LNHDA and CDR2 is SQIVND (reference sequence). V lost 0 bases and J lost 4, with 9 bases in between. CDR3 amino acids: CASSIDWSGYGYTF. CDR3 in DNA: TGTGCCAGTAGTATAGATTGGAGCGGCTATGGCTACACCTTC.

The chain couples TRBV5-5 to TRBJ2-7; 7 nucleotides agree with TRBD2. With 0 bases clipped from V and 1 base from J, the junction kept 7 bases outside the gene matches. This CDR3 has 16 amino acids. CDR1 and CDR2 from the germline V gene are SGHKS and YYEKEE (reference sequence). The CDR3 DNA reads TGTGCCAGCAGCTTGGCCTTCGCGGGGGTTTCCTACGAGCAGTACTTC. This gives the protein CASSLAFAGVSYEQYF.

The rearrangement joins TRBV7-9 to TRBJ1-5; 7 bases match TRBD1. V lost 6 bases and J lost 7; bases outside the gene matches: 6. Germline lookup yields CDR1 SEHNR and CDR2 FQNEAQ (reference sequence). CDR3 length equals 13 residues. CDR3 sequence (DNA): TGTGCCAGCAGTACAGGGGCGGGACAGCCCCAGCATTTT. Translating gives CASSTGAGQPQHF.

The chain combines TRBV5-1 with TRBJ2-5; possible D gene TRBD1, 7 bases. From germline, CDR1 is SGHRS and CDR2 YFSETQ. This CDR3 region has 14 residues. Trimming left V 4 bases short and J 2 bases short, with 12 bases between. CDR3 nucleotides: TGCGCCAGCAGCCGGGGGACAGCTCAAGAGACCCAGTACTTC. Translation gives CASSRGTAQETQYF.

The chain carries TRBV7-3 and TRBJ1-5; the D is unclear. V was cut by 4 bases and J by 7 bases, with 11 bases left in between. This CDR3 is 13 amino acids long. The germline gives CDR1 SGHTA, CDR2 FQGTGA. The DNA for the CDR3 is TGTGCCAGCAGCTCCGGGCCTGCCCAGCCCCAGCATTTT. Protein: CASSSGPAQPQHF.

The chain recombines TRBV7-2 with TRBJ2-3, with 7 positions matching TRBD2. The CDR3 extends over 14 amino acids. Germline values: CDR1 SGHTA, CDR2 FQGNSA. V shed 5 bases and J 0 bases; nucleotides not matched to a gene: 2. The CDR3 is CASSDSGSTDTQYF. The CDR3 nucleotides read TGTGCCAGCAGCGATAGCGGGAGCACAGATACGCAGTATTTT.

This clone was seen a handful of times. The CDR3 sequence is CASSPGGNTGELFF. CDR3 sequence (DNA): TGTGCCAGCAGCCCGGGGGGAAACACCGGGGAGCTGTTTTTT. V usage is TRBV11-2 and J usage is TRBJ2-2, with 7 bases fitting TRBD2. Germline-derived CDR1 and CDR2 are SGHAT and FQNNGV. J was trimmed by 2 bases and V by 5 bases; bases with no gene match: 2. The CDR3 consists of 14 residues. The complete variable domain, with remaining parts taken from reference TRBV11-2 and TRBJ2-2, reads EAGVAQSPRYKIIEKRQSVAFWCNPISGHATLYWYQQILGQGPKLLIQFQNNGVVDDSQLPKDRFSAERLKGVDSTLKIQPAKLEDSAVYLCASSPGGNTGELFFGEGSRLTVL.

The chain combines TRBV3-1 (or the pseudogene TRBV3-2) with TRBJ1-6; 7 nucleotides agree with TRBD1. CDR3 length: 14 amino acids. Germline CDR1 and CDR2: LGHDT and YNNKEL (reference sequence). Trimming at V came to 2 bases and at J to 9 bases, leaving 4 bases not matched to a gene. As DNA, the CDR3 is TGTGCCAGCAGCCAAATAGGGGGCAGTTCACCCCTCCACTTT. Encoded protein: CASSQIGGSSPLHF.